The sequence of this T cell receptor (beta chain) was determined in a study of shared clonotypes between healthy human individuals. About this clone itself: The sample holds other DNA sequences that translate to the same CDR3.

The CDR3 runs 14 residues. Germline CDR1 SGHRS, CDR2 YFSETQ. Losses at the gene ends were 3 bases for V and 3 bases for J; bases not matched to a gene: 4. Clones were read by immunoSEQ multiplex PCR, and TCRdb kept only the in-frame ones, dropping some. The sample has fewer than 1.6 million clones, just under 99% seen once. This chain uses TRBV5-1 with TRBJ2-3, with 7 bases lining up with TRBD2. This receptor was obtained from a man aged 30 to 45 in good health. Sequenced: naive CD4+ T cells sorted from blood. Subset defined: CD45RA+ positively selected. Here the CDR3 reads CASSWGLSTDTQYF. CDR3 nucleotide sequence: TGCGCCAGCAGCTGGGGACTATCTACAGATACGCAGTATTTT.